This TCR beta chain was profiled in a study of cytomegalovirus exposure and HLA in healthy donors. Study results and caveats: Of the V segments, some could not be distinguished, including TRBV6-2 and TRBV6-3, and were excluded. In vitro testing confirmed three CMV-associated chains as specific for CMV antigens.

The germline V gene has CDR1 MDHEN and CDR2 SYDVKM. The CDR3 has 15 residues. The J segment lost 4 bases and the V segment lost 8 bases, leaving 5 bases of the junction unmatched. This PCR relied on a set of 60 Vbeta primers and 13 Jbeta primers. In the original workflow: Per a later analysis, the number of unique TCR beta chains was around 80 million, of which roughly 9.9 million were shared. Produced via immunoSEQ multiplex PCR; TCRdb's table is partial and in-frame only. D and trimming were read from the DNA, whereas the V and J calls and clone size are those reported in that table. This table lists approximately 79,000 clones. Despite likely unrecorded immune exposures, the donors were nominally healthy at the time of sampling. As concerns this clone: The antigen remains undetermined.

This TCR came from a man aged 40-49 years in good health and CMV-seronegative. The rearrangement joins TRBV28 to TRBJ2-3; TRBD2 agrees at 14 bases. Sequencing was done on a sample of PBMCs. The CDR3 DNA reads as TGTGCCAGCTCTCGACTAGCGGGAGGGTCAGATACGCAGTATTTT. Translation: CASSRLAGGSDTQYF.